The 3 T cell receptor beta chains presented below share a single source sample, sequenced in a study of blood T cell repertoires in COVID-19. Clones were read by immunoSEQ multiplex PCR, and TCRdb kept only the in-frame ones, dropping some. Here the sample spans more than 200,000 clones, 65% to 85% being singletons. Material for sequencing was peripheral blood. All receptors come from a woman older than 75 with acute or convalescent COVID-19.

In its sample, this clone was seen a few times. The chain has TRBV5-1 and TRBJ2-1, with TRBD2 identical over 10 bases. The V segment lost 0 bases and the J segment 9 bases; nucleotides outside the gene matches: 9. The germline V gene encodes CDR1 SGHRS and CDR2 YFSETQ. The CDR3 is made up of 16 amino acids. CDR3 coding DNA: TGCGCCAGCAGCTTGGTTCCTAGCGGGAGTCCCGGTGAGCAGTTCTTC. The encoded protein is CASSLVPSGSPGEQFF.

J is TRBJ2-1 and V is TRBV27; TRBD2 might be the D (6 bases). Germline V gene lookup returns CDR1 MNHEY and CDR2 SMNVEV (reference sequence). With 5 bases removed from V and 6 bases from J, the gap between germline ends came to 11 bases. The length of the CDR3 is 13 residues. This CDR3 reads CASSVRDSNEQFF. Written as DNA, the CDR3 is TGTGCCAGCAGTGTCCGGGACTCCAATGAGCAGTTCTTC.

The V and J genes are TRBV3-1 (or the pseudogene TRBV3-2) and TRBJ2-1; 8 bases are shared with TRBD2. In germline, CDR1 is LGHDT, CDR2 YNNKEL (reference sequence). The CDR3 covers 17 residues. The junction had 10 bases not matched to a gene; V was cut back by 1 base and J by 5 bases. CDR3 DNA: TGTGCCAGCAGCCAAGGTAGTCTAGCGGGTACCAACAATGAGCAGTTCTTC. Protein product: CASSQGSLAGTNNEQFF.